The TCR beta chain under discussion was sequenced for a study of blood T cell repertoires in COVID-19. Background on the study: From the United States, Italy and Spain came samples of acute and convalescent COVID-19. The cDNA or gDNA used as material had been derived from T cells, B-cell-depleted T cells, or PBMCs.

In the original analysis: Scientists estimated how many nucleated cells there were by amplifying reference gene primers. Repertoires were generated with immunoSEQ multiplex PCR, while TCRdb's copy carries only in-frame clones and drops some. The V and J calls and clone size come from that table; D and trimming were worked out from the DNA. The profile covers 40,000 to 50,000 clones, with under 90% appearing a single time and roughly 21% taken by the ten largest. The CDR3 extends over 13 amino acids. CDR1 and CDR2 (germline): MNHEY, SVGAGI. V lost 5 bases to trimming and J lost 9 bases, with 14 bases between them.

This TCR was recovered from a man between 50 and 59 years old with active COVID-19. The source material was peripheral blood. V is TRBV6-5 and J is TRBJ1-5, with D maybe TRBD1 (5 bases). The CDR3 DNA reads TGTGCCAGCAGTCGGACAAGGGAAGGGCCCCAGCATTTT. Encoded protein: CASSRTREGPQHF.